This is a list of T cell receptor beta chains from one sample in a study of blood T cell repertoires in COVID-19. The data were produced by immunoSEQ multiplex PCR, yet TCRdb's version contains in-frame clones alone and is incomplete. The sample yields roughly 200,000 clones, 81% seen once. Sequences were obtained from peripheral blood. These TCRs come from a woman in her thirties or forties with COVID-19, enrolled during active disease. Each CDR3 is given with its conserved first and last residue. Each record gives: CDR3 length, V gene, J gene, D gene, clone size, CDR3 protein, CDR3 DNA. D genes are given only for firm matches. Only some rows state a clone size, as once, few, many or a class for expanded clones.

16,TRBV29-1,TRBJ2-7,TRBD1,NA,CSVALLGLTGSYEQYF,TGCAGCGTCGCCCTTTTAGGCTTGACAGGGTCCTACGAGCAGTACTTC
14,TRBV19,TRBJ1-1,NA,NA,CASSKEGRYTEAFF,TGTGCCAGTAGTAAAGAGGGGCGGTACACTGAAGCTTTCTTT
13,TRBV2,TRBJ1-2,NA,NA,CTSSGTGRGGYTF,TGTACCAGCAGTGGGACTGGGAGGGGTGGCTACACCTTC
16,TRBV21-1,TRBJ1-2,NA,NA,CASSKVHPRLGKGEPF,TGTGCCAGCAGCAAAGTCCACCCACGGCTGGGGAAGGGGGAGCCTTTC
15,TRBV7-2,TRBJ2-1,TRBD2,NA,CASSFKSGGPNEQFF,TGTGCCAGCAGCTTTAAGAGCGGGGGGCCGAATGAGCAGTTCTTC
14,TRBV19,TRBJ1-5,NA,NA,CASRPGLENQPQHF,TGTGCCAGTAGGCCGGGACTTGAGAATCAGCCCCAGCATTTT
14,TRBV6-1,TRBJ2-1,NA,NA,CASSERSGLPEQFF,TGTGCCAGCAGTGAAAGGTCAGGGTTGCCTGAGCAGTTCTTC
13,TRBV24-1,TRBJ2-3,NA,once,CATSDTGLDTQYF,TGTGCCACCAGTGATACAGGGCTAGATACGCAGTATTTT
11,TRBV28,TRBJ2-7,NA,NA,CATYDYYEQYF,TGTGCCACCTATGACTACTACGAGCAGTACTTC
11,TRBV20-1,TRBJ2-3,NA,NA,CSADSHDTQYF,TGCAGTGCTGACAGCCACGATACGCAGTATTTT
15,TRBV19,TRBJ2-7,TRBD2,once,CASSVGTSGYYEQYF,TGTGCCAGTAGCGTTGGGACTAGCGGTTACTACGAGCAGTACTTC
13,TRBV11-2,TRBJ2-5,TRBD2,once,CASSLTSRETQYF,TGTGCCAGCAGCTTGACTAGCCGGGAGACCCAGTACTTC
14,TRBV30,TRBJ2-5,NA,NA,CAASGGPFGETQYF,TGTGCCGCGTCTGGAGGGCCGTTCGGAGAGACCCAGTACTTC
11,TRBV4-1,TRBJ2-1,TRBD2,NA,CASSLSGEQFF,TGCGCCAGCAGCCTTAGCGGGGAGCAGTTCTTC
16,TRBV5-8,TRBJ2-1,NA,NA,CASSLGTGVPSNEQFF,TGTGCCAGCAGCTTGGGGACGGGAGTCCCCAGCAATGAGCAGTTCTTC
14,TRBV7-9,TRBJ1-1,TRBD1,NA,CASRSEPGGTEAFF,TGTGCCAGCAGATCCGAGCCAGGGGGCACTGAAGCTTTCTTT
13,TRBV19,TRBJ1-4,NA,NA,CASSRATNEKLFF,TGTGCCAGTAGTCGGGCAACTAATGAAAAACTGTTTTTT
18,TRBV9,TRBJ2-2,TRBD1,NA,CASSVATGGTGMAGELFF,TGTGCCAGCAGCGTAGCTACAGGGGGAACAGGGATGGCCGGGGAGCTGTTTTTT
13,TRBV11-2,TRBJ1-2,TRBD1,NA,CASSVDRVYGYTF,TGTGCCAGCAGCGTGGACAGGGTATATGGCTACACCTTC
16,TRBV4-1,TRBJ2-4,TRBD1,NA,CASSPQGTGGGNIQYF,TGCGCCAGCAGCCCCCAAGGGACAGGGGGAGGAAACATTCAGTACTTC
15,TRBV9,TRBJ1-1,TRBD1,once,CASSVDEGAVGEAFF,TGTGCCAGCAGCGTAGATGAGGGGGCGGTTGGTGAAGCTTTCTTT
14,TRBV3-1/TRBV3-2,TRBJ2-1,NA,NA,CASSQDGTWNEQFF,TGTGCCAGCAGCCAAGACGGGACATGGAATGAGCAGTTCTTC
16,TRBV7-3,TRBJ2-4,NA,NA,CASSFPGSLAKNIQYF,TGTGCCAGCAGCTTCCCGGGAAGCCTAGCCAAAAACATTCAGTACTTC
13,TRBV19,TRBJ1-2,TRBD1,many,CASSNTGGDGYTF,TGTGCCAGTAGTAATACAGGGGGCGATGGCTACACCTTC
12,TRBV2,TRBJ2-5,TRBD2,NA,CASRSGGGTQYF,TGTGCCAGCCGTAGCGGGGGCGGAACCCAGTACTTC
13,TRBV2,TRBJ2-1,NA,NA,CASRYTSFDEQFF,TGTGCCAGCCGCTATACTAGCTTCGATGAGCAGTTCTTC
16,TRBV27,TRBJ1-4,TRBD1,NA,CASSLWTGGVNEKLFF,TGTGCCAGCAGTTTATGGACAGGGGGCGTTAATGAAAAACTGTTTTTT